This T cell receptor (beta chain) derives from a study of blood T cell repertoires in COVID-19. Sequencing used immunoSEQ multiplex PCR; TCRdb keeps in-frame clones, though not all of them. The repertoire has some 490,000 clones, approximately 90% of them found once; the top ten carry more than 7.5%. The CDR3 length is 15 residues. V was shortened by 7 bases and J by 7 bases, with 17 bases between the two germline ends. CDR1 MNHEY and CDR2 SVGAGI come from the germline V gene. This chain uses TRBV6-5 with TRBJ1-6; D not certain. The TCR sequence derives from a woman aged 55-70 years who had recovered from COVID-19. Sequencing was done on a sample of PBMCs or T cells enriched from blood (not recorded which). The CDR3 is CASTPSGRRNSPLHF. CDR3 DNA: TGTGCCAGCACCCCGTCGGGTAGGCGAAATTCACCCCTCCACTTT.